This passage covers 17 T cell receptor beta chains from one sample sequenced in a study of graft-versus-host responses after intestinal transplantation. No antigen is known for these receptors. Data came from immunoSEQ multiplex PCR; TCRdb stores just in-frame clones and leaves some out. The sample has 90,000 to 150,000 clones, 90% to 95% seen once. Material: unstimulated CD4+ T cells sorted from spleen or lymph node cells, obtained before intestinal transplant. These receptors were taken from a human donor who received an intestinal transplant.

The rearrangement links TRBV6-5 to TRBJ1-5, with 9 bases lining up with TRBD1. The germline CDR1 and CDR2 sequences are MNHEY and SVGAGI. The CDR3 contains 15 residues. V shed 6 bases, J shed 4 bases, and the junction held 7 bases outside the gene matches. The CDR3 DNA is TGTGCCAGCAGAGCGGGACAGGGTCCGAATCAGCCCCAGCATTTT. Protein sequence: CASRAGQGPNQPQHF.

V is TRBV15 and J is TRBJ1-1, with D perhaps TRBD1 (6 bases). V lost 0 bases and J 4 bases, leaving 18 bases between the germline ends. The CDR3 totals 17 residues. From germline, CDR1 is LNHNV and CDR2 YYDKDF (reference sequence). CDR3 loop: CATSRDRGRGVVTEAFF. The DNA of the CDR3 is TGTGCCACCAGCAGAGATAGGGGCAGGGGAGTTGTCACTGAAGCTTTCTTT.

By its share, this clone is medium-sized. The chain couples TRBV6-1 to TRBJ1-4, with D tentatively TRBD1 (6 bases). The length of the CDR3 is 14 residues. Germline V CDR1 and CDR2: MNHNS, SASEGT. V gave up 6 bases and J gave up 0 bases, with 8 bases separating them. The DNA for the CDR3 is TGTGCCAGCAGGGCAGGGGCAACTAATGAAAAACTGTTTTTT. Translating gives CASRAGATNEKLFF.

This sequence joins TRBV28 and TRBJ2-7, with TRBD1 matching over 12 bases. The CDR3 is 20 residues long. CDR1 is MDHEN and CDR2 is SYDVKM in the germline V gene. Losses at the gene ends were 5 bases for V and 3 bases for J; bases not matched to a gene: 20. The CDR3 reads CASSGDRGLAGGPSYYEQYF. CDR3 nucleotide sequence: TGTGCCAGCAGTGGGGACAGGGGGCTGGCGGGAGGGCCTTCGTACTACGAGCAGTACTTC.

The sample holds one count of this clone. This rearrangement joins TRBV6-1 to TRBJ2-1; tentative D call: TRBD2 (6 bases). This CDR3 comprises 15 residues. Germline CDR1 reads MNHNS; CDR2 reads SASEGT. Trimming cost V 6 bases and J 1 base, with 13 bases left between them. The CDR3 sequence: CASRTQEGSYNEQFF. The CDR3 coding sequence is TGTGCCAGCAGGACCCAGGAGGGGTCCTACAATGAGCAGTTCTTC.

The chain has TRBV5-3 and TRBJ1-2; no reliable D call. Being an ORF, TRBV5-3 has a function that is uncertain. The CDR3 covers 16 residues. Trimming shortened V by 7 bases and J by 4 bases, and 23 bases separated the two germline ends. CDR3 sequence reads: CARWWIMVRKTYGYTF. The CDR3 DNA is TGTGCCAGATGGTGGATAATGGTGAGAAAGACCTATGGCTACACCTTC.

The rearrangement joins TRBV7-6 to TRBJ2-5; D assignment may be TRBD1 or TRBD2 (5 bases each). Germline-derived CDR1 and CDR2 are SGHVS and FNYEAQ. CDR3 size: 15 residues. V shed 3 bases and J shed 5 bases, with 16 bases lying between them. The CDR3 DNA is TGTGCCAGCAGCTTGTGGGACCGGTACTCGGAGACCCAGTACTTC. As protein: CASSLWDRYSETQYF.

This clone showed up just once. The V and J genes are TRBV7-2 and TRBJ1-2; D not certain. Germline V gene lookup returns CDR1 SGHTA and CDR2 FQGNSA. The V gene lost 2 bases and the J gene lost 8 bases, with 9 bases spanning the gap. This CDR3 has 12 amino acids. The CDR3, as DNA: TGTGCCAGCAGCTTATACCAGGAGGGCTACACCTTC. Translated, it gives CASSLYQEGYTF.

This CDR3 is CSVESRVQAGVAKLFF. CDR3 sequence (DNA): TGCAGCGTTGAAAGCCGGGTTCAGGCCGGGGTAGCAAAACTGTTTTTT. The chain employs TRBV29-1 and TRBJ1-4; D call uncertain. The CDR3 has 16 residues. Germline V gene sequence: CDR1 SQVTM, CDR2 ANQGSEA. The V gene lost 2 bases and the J gene lost 10 bases, with 23 bases spanning the gap.

CDR3 nucleotides: TGTGCCAGCAGCAGTACTTGGCGGGGACTTTGGCAGTACTTC. Encoded protein: CASSSTWRGLWQYF. The rearrangement joins TRBV7-6 to TRBJ2-7; D might be TRBD2 (6 bases). The CDR3 is 14 amino acids. The V and J ends lost 5 bases and 9 bases respectively, with 20 bases between them. From germline, CDR1 is SGHVS and CDR2 FNYEAQ.

This sequence joins TRBV6-5 and TRBJ1-1; unclear D gene. With 2 bases removed from V and 1 base from J, the gap between germline ends came to 8 bases. The V gene's germline CDR1 is MNHEY and CDR2 SVGAGI. CDR3 length equals 14 residues. The CDR3 DNA follows: TGTGCCAGCAGTTACACCTATCCGAACACTGAAGCTTTCTTT. Translating gives CASSYTYPNTEAFF.

V is TRBV4-2 and J is TRBJ2-7; D is unclear. The CDR3 spans 14 residues. V lost 4 bases to trimming and J lost 7 bases, with 17 bases between them. Germline V gene data show CDR1 as LGHNA and CDR2 as YNFKEQ. Written as DNA, the CDR3 is TGTGCCAGCAGCCCCGGTGGTGCCCATGAGGAGCAGTACTTC. Translated, it gives CASSPGGAHEEQYF.

This chain links TRBV5-1 with TRBJ2-1; TRBD1 agrees at 8 bases. CDR1 and CDR2 (germline): SGHRS, YFSETQ. The CDR3 is 14 amino acids. J was trimmed by 3 bases and V by 5 bases; bases with no gene match: 4. The CDR3 protein is CASSTTGVYNEQFF. The CDR3 bases are TGCGCCAGCAGTACGACAGGGGTCTACAATGAGCAGTTCTTC.

The chain couples TRBV30 to TRBJ1-2; D gene ambiguous. The V and J ends lost 3 bases and 7 bases respectively, with 15 bases between them. The V gene's germline CDR1 is GTSNPN and CDR2 SVGIG (reference sequence). The CDR3 is 13 residues long. The CDR3 DNA reads as TGTGCCTGGAGCGTACACGCTTCACTTGGCTACACCTTC. This gives the protein CAWSVHASLGYTF.

The rearrangement joins TRBV7-3 to TRBJ1-5; 7 nucleotides agree with TRBD1. V lost 3 bases and J lost 7; bases outside the gene matches: 3. Germline V gene data show CDR1 as SGHTA and CDR2 as FQGTGA. The CDR3 runs to 13 residues. The chain's CDR3 is CASSFDRAQPQHF. Here the CDR3 DNA reads TGTGCCAGCAGCTTCGACAGGGCCCAGCCCCAGCATTTT.

The chain uses TRBV11-3 and TRBJ2-2, with D hard to call. The CDR3 totals 16 residues. The germline CDR1 and CDR2 sequences are SGHNT and YENEEA. The V and J ends lost 1 base and 5 bases respectively, with 14 bases between them. The CDR3: CASSLGRWSITGELFF. The CDR3 DNA follows: TGTGCCAGCAGCTTAGGTAGATGGAGTATAACCGGGGAGCTGTTTTTT.

This clone is a singleton in its sample. The V call is TRBV30, the J call TRBJ2-3; 9 positions match TRBD2. J lost 5 bases, V lost 5 bases, and 8 bases had no gene match. This CDR3 contains 14 residues. Germline CDR1 reads GTSNPN; CDR2 reads SVGIG (reference sequence). The CDR3: CAWSFGGRGDTQYF. Written as DNA, the CDR3 is TGTGCCTGGTCCTTCGGCGGGAGGGGAGATACGCAGTATTTT.